Each of the 8 T cell receptor beta chains below was sequenced from the same sample in a study of T cell responses to AZD1222 COVID-19 vaccine. Measured with immunoSEQ multiplex PCR; TCRdb has only the in-frame clones, and not every one. In the table there are approximately 99,000 clones, 70% to 90% of which are singletons. The sample consisted of peripheral blood, taken on day 0 of AZD1222 vaccination. Receptors originate from an adult in good health.

The rearrangement joins TRBV4-3 to TRBJ1-6; 7 bases agree with TRBD1. The length of the CDR3 is 19 residues. Germline V gene sequence: CDR1 LGHNA, CDR2 YSLEER. The trim removed 0 bases at V and 1 base at J, leaving 9 bases unmatched. CDR3 in amino acids: CASSQDGGQGGSYNSPLHF. The CDR3 coding sequence is TGCGCCAGCAGCCAAGATGGGGGCCAGGGGGGATCCTATAATTCACCCCTCCACTTT.

The chain is built from TRBV29-1 and TRBJ2-1, with D possibly called TRBD1 or TRBD2 (5 bases each). Germline V gives CDR1 SQVTM, CDR2 ANQGSEA. The CDR3 covers 14 residues. The CDR3 is CGTKSGTSYNEQFF. CDR3 sequence (DNA): TGCGGTACTAAGAGTGGGACCTCCTACAATGAGCAGTTCTTC.

This chain connects TRBV13 to TRBJ2-3; D uncertain. The ends were cut back, 1 base at V and 7 bases at J, with 6 bases in the middle. CDR1 is PRHDT and CDR2 is FYEKMQ in the germline V gene (reference sequence). This CDR3 spans 12 amino acids. CDR3 in amino acids: CASSLVGYTQYF. CDR3 sequence (DNA): TGTGCCAGCAGCTTAGTGGGATATACGCAGTATTTT.

The CDR3 nucleotides read TGTGCCAGCACTTCCTCCTATAATTCACCCCTCCACTTT. Protein sequence: CASTSSYNSPLHF. This chain uses TRBV2 with TRBJ1-6; D call uncertain. Germline values: CDR1 SNHLY, CDR2 FYNNEI. This CDR3 has 13 residues. Trimming pared 7 bases from V and 0 bases from J, leaving 4 bases between.

A single count supports this clone. The chain uses TRBV14 and TRBJ1-2; D perhaps matches TRBD1 (5 bases). The CDR3 covers 15 residues. V dropped 0 bases and J dropped 5 bases, with 13 bases sitting between them. Per the germline V gene, CDR1 is SGHDN and CDR2 is FVKESK. CDR3 sequence (DNA): TGTGCCAGCAGCCAAGATTGGGCGAAGGGGTATGGCTACACCTTC. This translates into CASSQDWAKGYGYTF.

The chain couples TRBV19 to TRBJ2-1; TRBD2 aligns across 8 bases. Germline V gives CDR1 LNHDA, CDR2 SQIVND (reference sequence). V lost 6 bases, J lost 7 bases, and 8 bases stayed unmatched. This CDR3 is built from 14 residues. This CDR3 reads CASSPGLAQNEQFF. As DNA, the CDR3 is TGTGCCAGTAGCCCAGGACTAGCCCAGAATGAGCAGTTCTTC.

This clone turned up a few times. The chain carries TRBV4-3 and TRBJ1-2, with D unclear. The CDR3 is 16 residues long. Germline CDR1 and CDR2: LGHNA and YSLEER. Trimming cost V 0 bases and J 4 bases, with 15 bases left between them. CDR3 amino acids: CASSQELVRRLYGYTF. Here the CDR3 DNA reads TGCGCCAGCAGCCAAGAGTTAGTGCGTCGGCTCTATGGCTACACCTTC.

V gene TRBV3-1 (or the pseudogene TRBV3-2) combines with J gene TRBJ1-2, with D unclear. The germline gives CDR1 LGHDT, CDR2 YNNKEL (reference sequence). The CDR3 loop spans 15 amino acids. V was cut by 5 bases and J by 7 bases, with 20 bases left in between. Written as DNA, the CDR3 is TGTGCCAGCAGCGCAAGTAGTGGCGTCTCGTCTGGCTACACCTTC. It specifies CASSASSGVSSGYTF.